The rows below give T cell receptor beta chains drawn from one sample of a study of neurological immune-mediated disorders. TCRdb used MiXCR to reprocess the 5' RACE reads, holding one entry per CDR3 protein. Among roughly 49,000 distinct CDR3 sequences, about 12% were seen once, and the ten largest hold around 10%. Input material: PBMCs. Source of these receptors: a male donor with HTLV-1-associated myelopathy (HAM/TSP). The CDR3 runs from the conserved cysteine through the conserved F or W. D genes are given only for firm matches. Clone size appears in some rows only: once, few, many, or a class for an expanded clone.

d_call	v_call	j_call	clone_size	cdr3_nt	cdr3_aa
TRBD1	TRBV10-2	TRBJ2-2	many	TGCGCGACAAGGGGGCGAGTCGGGACCGGGGAGCTGTTTTTT	CATRGRVGTGELFF
.	TRBV5-1	TRBJ1-5	.	TGCGCCAGCAGCCCCGGGGACAAGTTTAATCAGCCCCAGCATTTT	CASSPGDKFNQPQHF
.	TRBV7-2	TRBJ2-7	many	TGTGCCAGCAGCTTAATCCTTAGATCCTACGAGCAGTACTTC	CASSLILRSYEQYF
.	TRBV15	TRBJ1-4	many	TGTGCCACCAGCAGGCCTCCGGGACACTTTCATGAAAAACTGTTTTTT	CATSRPPGHFHEKLFF
.	TRBV20-1	TRBJ1-6	many	TGCAGTGCTAGACAGGTTGGGACCTATAATTCACCCCTCCACTTT	CSARQVGTYNSPLHF
TRBD1	TRBV14	TRBJ2-4	many	TGTGCCAGCAGCCAAGTTGGGACAGGAAGGAACATTCAGTACTTC	CASSQVGTGRNIQYF
TRBD2	TRBV3-1	TRBJ2-1	.	TGTGCCAGCAGCCAACCCCGACTAGCGGGGGAGTCTGAGCAGTTCTTC	CASSQPRLAGESEQFF
.	TRBV5-1	TRBJ1-6	.	TGCGCCAGCAGCTCGGCCATCGAGGATTCACCCCTCCACTTT	CASSSAIEDSPLHF
.	TRBV7-3	TRBJ1-1	many	TGTGCCAGCAGCTCCCTATGGGACACTGAAGCTTTCTTT	CASSSLWDTEAFF
.	TRBV4-1	TRBJ2-4	many	TGCGCCAGCAGCCAATGGGGGGACAACATTCAGTACTTC	CASSQWGDNIQYF
.	TRBV6-5	TRBJ1-4	many	TGTGCCAGCAGTTTAAGGACAGTAGGGGAAAAACTGTTTTTT	CASSLRTVGEKLFF
TRBD1	TRBV28	TRBJ1-2	many	TGTGCCAGCATGGACAGGGGAATCTCTGGCTACACCTTC	CASMDRGISGYTF
.	TRBV4-3	TRBJ1-1	many	TGCGCCAGCAGCCAAGAGCAGGGGATTGAAGCTTTCTTT	CASSQEQGIEAFF
.	TRBV9	TRBJ2-3	many	TGTGCCAGCAGCGACAGGGCTACAGATACGCAGTATTTT	CASSDRATDTQYF
TRBD2	TRBV20-1	TRBJ2-7	many	TGCAGTGCTCATGGACTAGCGGGGTTGGGAGAGCAGTACTTC	CSAHGLAGLGEQYF
.	TRBV27	TRBJ1-2	many	TGTGCCAGCAGTTTATCCTGGGGGCGAAACTATGGCTACACCTTC	CASSLSWGRNYGYTF
TRBD2	TRBV6-1	TRBJ2-3	many	TGTGCCAGCAGTGAATGGTCTAGCGGGGAGGAAGATACGCAGTATTTT	CASSEWSSGEEDTQYF
.	TRBV19	TRBJ2-7	many	TGTGCCAGTAGTATTATGGGGGGCTCCGAGCAGTACTTC	CASSIMGGSEQYF
.	TRBV4-2	TRBJ2-2	.	TGTGCCAGCAGCCGCAACGGACAGCTAAACACCGGGGAGCTGTTTTTT	CASSRNGQLNTGELFF
TRBD1	TRBV5-6	TRBJ1-5	many	TGTGCCAGCAGCGTCCGGGACAGGAATCAGCCCCAGCATTTT	CASSVRDRNQPQHF
TRBD2	TRBV20-1	TRBJ2-1	many	TGCAGTGCTAGAGATATAGCGGGCGGAGCCTACAATGAGCAGTTCTTC	CSARDIAGGAYNEQFF
.	TRBV5-1	TRBJ2-3	many	TGCGCCAGCAGCTTGGCACCCTCGGGGACCACAGATACGCAGTATTTT	CASSLAPSGTTDTQYF
.	TRBV12-3/TRBV12-4	TRBJ2-5	many	TGTGCCAGCACCACATCGAGGGGAAAGACCCAGTACTTC	CASTTSRGKTQYF
.	TRBV20-1	TRBJ1-2	many	TGCAGTGCCCCGAGGCGGAACTATGGCTACACCTTC	CSAPRRNYGYTF
.	TRBV12-3/TRBV12-4	TRBJ2-4	many	TGTGCCAGCAGGAATGGAGCCAAAAACATTCAGTACTTC	CASRNGAKNIQYF
.	TRBV18	TRBJ1-1	many	TGTGCCAGCTCCGTCAAAGAGGGGAACACTGAAGCTTTCTTT	CASSVKEGNTEAFF
.	TRBV14	TRBJ1-2	many	TGTGCCAGCAGCCAAGAGTTGCAGGGACCGAACTATGGCTACACCTTC	CASSQELQGPNYGYTF
TRBD1	TRBV20-1	TRBJ1-1	many	TGCAGTGCTAGTAACAGGGGGAGCAAAGCTTTCTTT	CSASNRGSKAFF
.	TRBV6-5	TRBJ1-5	many	TGTGCCACCCTGATAGACCGTCATCAGCCCCAGCATTTT	CATLIDRHQPQHF
.	TRBV12-3/TRBV12-4	TRBJ1-4	many	TGTGCCAGCAGCCGAGGCTCACCTAATGAAAAACTGTTTTTT	CASSRGSPNEKLFF
.	TRBV3-1	TRBJ1-3	.	TGTGCCAGCAGCCAAGGGTCCAGGGCTGGAAACACCATATATTTT	CASSQGSRAGNTIYF
TRBD2	TRBV4-3	TRBJ2-4	many	TGCGCCAGCAGCCAAAAGGCGGGCCTAGCGGGGGGTAAAGCCAAAAACATTCAGTACTTC	CASSQKAGLAGGKAKNIQYF
.	TRBV9	TRBJ2-5	many	TGTGCCAGCAGCCCTTCGGGAAGGGGGGGGCTAAACCTTCAGGAGACCCAGTACTTC	CASSPSGRGGLNLQETQYF
TRBD1	TRBV5-1	TRBJ1-4	many	TGCGCCAGCAGCCGGGACAGACCCTCAGAAAAACTGTTTTTT	CASSRDRPSEKLFF
TRBD2	TRBV6-5	TRBJ2-1	many	TGTGCCAGCAGTCTACTAGCGGGGGGTTACAATGAGCAGTTCTTC	CASSLLAGGYNEQFF
.	TRBV20-1	TRBJ1-1	many	TGCAGTGCTAGGTCCCCGGGGCAGCCGCTGAACACTGAAGCTTTCTTT	CSARSPGQPLNTEAFF
.	TRBV20-1	TRBJ1-5	medium-sized	TGCAGTGCTACACTTTCAGCATCCAATCAGCCCCAGCATTTT	CSATLSASNQPQHF
TRBD2	TRBV10-3	TRBJ2-5	many	TGTGCCACTCACGGGGGGGCCGAGACCCAGTACTTC	CATHGGAETQYF